This entry lists 25 T cell receptor beta chains sequenced from one sample in a study of blood T cells in healthy people across ages. The authors ran a second PCR of 7 to 11 cycles using a sample-barcoded 5' primer and a J-beta primer mix. TCRdb recomputed calls from the 5' RACE reads with MiXCR, one row per CDR3 protein. This table has 600,000 to 850,000 distinct CDR3 sequences, 43% appearing once. The sample was blood. The receptors here all came from an older woman in good health.

This chain connects TRBV4-1 to TRBJ1-5; no reliable D call. The V end was cut by 8 bases, the J end by 4 bases, with 15 bases between. There are 14 residues in the CDR3. Germline-derived CDR1 and CDR2 are MGHRA and YSYEKL. The CDR3 spells CASSYGGVNQPQHF. The CDR3 DNA follows: TGCGCCAGCTCCTACGGCGGGGTTAATCAGCCCCAGCATTTT.

This rearrangement joins TRBV3-1 to TRBJ1-2; 7 bases match TRBD1. Germline trimming cut 4 bases from V and 7 bases from J; bases unmatched to any gene: 15. This CDR3 has 16 amino acids. The germline V gene has CDR1 LGHDT and CDR2 YNNKEL (reference sequence). The CDR3 reads CASSLRQGLWLAGYTF. For the CDR3, the DNA is TGTGCCAGCAGCCTCCGACAGGGACTCTGGCTGGCTGGCTACACCTTC.

This clonotype has just a few counts. The V gene is TRBV7-8, the J gene TRBJ1-4; 7 nucleotides line up with TRBD1. Trimming cost V 3 bases and J 0 bases; bases outside gene matches: 7. CDR3 length: 17 residues. Per germline, CDR1 SGHVS and CDR2 FQNEAQ. The CDR3 loop is CASSFTGVGATNEKLFF. The CDR3, as DNA: TGTGCCAGCAGCTTCACAGGGGTTGGAGCAACTAATGAAAAACTGTTTTTT. Complete variable domain (other parts from reference TRBV7-8 and TRBJ1-4): GAGVSQSPRYKVAKRGQDVALRCDPISGHVSLFWYQQALGQGPEFLTYFQNEAQLDKSGLPSDRFFAERPEGSVSTLKIQRTQQEDSAVYLCASSFTGVGATNEKLFFGSGTQLSVL.

This chain joins TRBV29-1 and TRBJ2-7; D is uncertain. The J call could be wrong; TRBJ2-5 is a better fit for the DNA end. Per the germline V gene, CDR1 is SQVTM and CDR2 is ANQGSEA. The CDR3 runs to 11 residues. CDR3 residues: CSVAPEETQYF. DNA for the CDR3: TGCAGCGTTGCTCCTGAAGAGACCCAGTACTTC.

The CDR3 region is CASRWGWGSGANVLTF. The CDR3 nucleotides read TGTGCCAGCAGGTGGGGCTGGGGCTCTGGGGCCAACGTCCTGACTTTC. The V call is TRBV12-3 or TRBV12-4, the J call TRBJ2-6, with TRBD1 as a possible D gene (5 bases). CDR3 size: 16 residues. V lost 6 bases and J 0 bases, leaving 12 bases between the germline ends.

This clonotype was seen repeatedly, ten times or more. The rearrangement joins TRBV5-1 to TRBJ2-1, with TRBD1 as a possible D gene (6 bases). V shed 2 bases and J shed 8 bases, with 23 bases lying between them. Per germline, CDR1 SGHRS and CDR2 YFSETQ. The CDR3 totals 17 residues. CDR3 sequence (DNA): TGCGCCAGCAGCTTAGAGACCGGGACAAATAATGTTGATGAGCAGTTCTTC. Protein: CASSLETGTNNVDEQFF.

There are a few counts of this clonotype. This chain connects TRBV18 to TRBJ1-1, with no clear D. Germline V gives CDR1 KGHSH, CDR2 LQKENI. This CDR3 comprises 14 residues. Trimming removed 3 bases at V and 1 base at J, with 9 bases between. This CDR3 reads CASSPTNGNTEAFF. The CDR3, as DNA: TGTGCCAGCTCACCCACCAATGGGAACACTGAAGCTTTCTTT.

The V gene is TRBV4-1, the J gene TRBJ2-7, with D hard to call. The DNA end favors TRBJ2-5, so the J call may be wrong. The CDR3 consists of 14 residues. Germline loops: CDR1 MGHRA, CDR2 YSYEKL. CDR3 protein: CASSQPLVRETQYF. The CDR3 DNA reads as TGCGCCAGCAGCCAACCCCTAGTACGGGAGACCCAGTACTTC.

The genes are TRBV6-5 and TRBJ2-3, with 10 bases that match TRBD1. The V gene's germline CDR1 is MNHEY and CDR2 SVGAGI. This CDR3 region has 15 residues. Unmatched junction bases numbered 7, after V lost 6 bases and J lost 4 bases. CDR3 sequence reads: CASSRPGTGADTQYF. For the CDR3, the DNA is TGTGCCAGCAGCCGTCCCGGGACAGGGGCAGATACGCAGTATTTT.

This chain's CDR3 is CASRPTDSSYGYTF. Written as DNA, the CDR3 is TGTGCCAGCAGACCGACGGATTCTTCCTATGGCTACACCTTC. This chain connects TRBV6-1 to TRBJ1-2; no reliable D call. The CDR3 spans 14 residues. CDR1 and CDR2 (germline): MNHNS, SASEGT. The ends were cut back, 6 bases at V and 4 bases at J, with 15 bases in the middle.

Notes on this clonotype: A junction end diverges from the germline sequence, so it may reflect a read error. V gene TRBV6-5 combines with J gene TRBJ2-3; D is perhaps TRBD1 (6 bases). This CDR3 is built from 15 residues. Germline CDR1 reads MNHEY; CDR2 reads SVGAGI. The CDR3 coding sequence is TGTGCCAGCAGTAGGGACATTGCAGGCACAGATACGCGGTATTTT. Translation gives CASSRDIAGTDTRYF.

Only a few counts were recorded for this clonotype. The V gene is TRBV12-3 or TRBV12-4, the J gene TRBJ2-2; the D is unclear. The CDR3 has 14 amino acids. The V end lost 6 bases, the J end lost 1 base, and 9 bases lay between the germline ends. This CDR3 reads CASSPSLNTGELFF. Written as DNA, the CDR3 is TGTGCCAGCAGCCCCTCATTGAACACCGGGGAGCTGTTTTTT.

This clonotype was detected only a few times. The V call is TRBV19, the J call TRBJ2-4; D perhaps matches TRBD2 (5 bases). Germline lookup yields CDR1 LNHDA and CDR2 SQIVND (reference sequence). The CDR3 loop spans 14 amino acids. Trimming left V 8 bases short and J 3 bases short, with 14 bases between. The CDR3 DNA follows: TGTGCCAGTGCGGGTCTGGGAAACAAAAACATTCAGTACTTC. This encodes CASAGLGNKNIQYF.

This chain links TRBV11-2 with TRBJ2-5; D assignment may be TRBD1 or TRBD2 (6 bases each). Germline lookup yields CDR1 SGHAT and CDR2 FQNNGV. The CDR3 covers 16 residues. Trimming pared 3 bases from V and 11 bases from J, leaving 25 bases between. DNA for the CDR3: TGTGCCAGCAGCTTGGAGATGCTAGGAGGGGGTAATGAGCAGTACTTC. Its protein is CASSLEMLGGGNEQYF.

CDR3 loop: CAISDSSLDGYEQYF. Written as DNA, the CDR3 is TGTGCCATCAGTGACTCCTCTCTGGACGGCTACGAGCAGTACTTC. The chain carries TRBV10-3 and TRBJ2-7; D is ambiguous. Germline CDR1 reads ENHRY; CDR2 reads SYGVKD. This CDR3 has 15 residues. Trimming stripped 3 bases from V and 3 bases from J, with 15 bases between.

This clonotype was counted between two and nine times. V gene TRBV7-2 combines with J gene TRBJ2-7; tentatively, D is TRBD1 (5 bases). The germline V gene has CDR1 SGHTA and CDR2 FQGNSA. The length of the CDR3 is 14 residues. Trimming stripped 1 base from V and 2 bases from J, with 9 bases between. The CDR3 DNA sequence: TGTGCCAGCAGCTTAGTGACAGAGACCTACGAGCAGTACTTC. Encoded protein: CASSLVTETYEQYF.

This clonotype was observed once. The chain links TRBV9 to TRBJ2-1; TRBD2 might be the D (5 bases). CDR1 and CDR2 (germline): SGDLS, YYNGEE. V was trimmed by 0 bases and J by 4 bases, leaving 11 bases between them. The CDR3 has 15 amino acids. The CDR3 spells CASSVAATGYNEQFF. The CDR3 bases are TGTGCCAGCAGCGTAGCGGCAACGGGATACAATGAGCAGTTCTTC.

This clonotype has just a few counts. The chain couples TRBV5-1 to TRBJ2-1, with D possibly TRBD2 on 5 matching bases. Looked up from germline, CDR1 is SGHRS and CDR2 is YFSETQ. V lost 0 bases and J 0 bases, leaving 10 bases between the germline ends. The CDR3 loop spans 16 amino acids. As DNA, the CDR3 is TGCGCCAGCAGCTTGGTTGGGGAGCTCTCCTACAATGAGCAGTTCTTC. Its translation is CASSLVGELSYNEQFF.

V and J are TRBV24-1 and TRBJ2-5; D gene ambiguous. Germline V CDR1 and CDR2: KGHDR, SFDVKD. The CDR3 totals 12 residues. Trimming shortened V by 4 bases and J by 11 bases, and 13 bases separated the two germline ends. The CDR3 spells CATSERNNEQYF. Here the CDR3 DNA reads TGTGCCACCAGTGAACGGAACAATGAGCAGTACTTC.

The sample holds a few counts of this clonotype. The chain combines TRBV7-9 with TRBJ2-7; possibly TRBD1 for D (5 bases). The CDR3 contains 14 residues. Germline lookup yields CDR1 SEHNR and CDR2 FQNEAQ (reference sequence). V was trimmed by 4 bases and J by 3 bases, leaving 13 bases between them. The CDR3 here is CASSSETDLYEQYF. The CDR3 DNA sequence: TGTGCCAGCAGCTCCGAGACAGACCTCTACGAGCAGTACTTC.

Regarding this clonotype: The junction does not match germline at one end; this may be a read error. The chain links TRBV28 to TRBJ1-2, with 8 bases aligning to TRBD1. Germline values: CDR1 MDHEN, CDR2 SYDVKM. This CDR3 comprises 13 residues. CDR3 region: CAGRSGTGYGYTF. The CDR3, as DNA: TGTGCCGGCAGGTCCGGGACAGGATATGGCTACACCTTC.

The sample holds a few counts of this clonotype. The V call is TRBV20-1, the J call TRBJ1-1; no firm D call. In germline, CDR1 is DFQATT, CDR2 SNEGSKA (reference sequence). This CDR3 spans 12 amino acids. With 1 base removed from V and 6 bases from J, the gap between germline ends came to 9 bases. CDR3 sequence: CSARVGPSEAFF. The CDR3 nucleotides are TGCAGTGCTAGAGTCGGCCCCTCTGAAGCTTTCTTT.

This clonotype came up a few times. An end of the junction does not agree with germline; a read error may underlie this. The V gene is TRBV7-7, the J gene TRBJ2-7, with D perhaps matching TRBD2 (6 bases). Germline CDR1 reads SSHAT; CDR2 reads FNYEAQ (reference sequence). The CDR3 runs 12 residues. The CDR3 DNA reads TGTGCTAGCAGCTTAGACGGGGGCGAGCAGTACTTC. Its protein product is CASSLDGGEQYF.

This clonotype was recorded once. The genes are TRBV6-5 and TRBJ2-7; the match to TRBD2 covers 8 bases. The CDR3 consists of 14 residues. The germline CDR1 and CDR2 sequences are MNHEY and SVGAGI. Trimming at V came to 6 bases and at J to 3 bases, leaving 7 bases not matched to a gene. CDR3 amino acids: CASRWTSGGYEQYF. CDR3 sequence (DNA): TGTGCCAGCAGATGGACGAGCGGGGGCTACGAGCAGTACTTC.

This clonotype was observed a handful of times. The rearrangement uses TRBV20-1 and TRBJ1-1, with a tentative D call TRBD1 (5 bases). The CDR3 runs to 13 residues. Trimming left V 4 bases short and J 5 bases short, with 14 bases between. Germline V lookup: CDR1 DFQATT, CDR2 SNEGSKA (reference sequence). The CDR3 loop is CSATLGDGTEAFF. As DNA, the CDR3 is TGCAGTGCTACATTGGGGGATGGGACTGAAGCTTTCTTT.